The rows below give T cell receptor beta chains drawn from one sample of a study of T cells after yellow fever vaccination. Via MiXCR, TCRdb re-called the 5' RACE reads, giving one row per CDR3 protein. The table includes roughly 520,000 distinct CDR3 sequences, just over 20% detected once. Sequenced material: PBMCs, taken about 20 days after the first yellow fever vaccination. All receptors derive from a man younger than 35 who received the YFV17D yellow fever vaccine. Both conserved end residues are part of each CDR3. The D gene is left open where the match is weak. Not every row has a clone size; where given, it reads once, few, many or a size class.

clone_size,j_call,v_call,d_call,cdr3_nt,cdr3_aa
NA,TRBJ2-1,TRBV7-3,TRBD1,TGTGCCAGCAGCCCTCGGGACAGGGGGCTTAATGAGCAGTTCTTC,CASSPRDRGLNEQFF
NA,TRBJ2-3,TRBV5-4,TRBD1,TGTGCCAGCAGCTCAACAGGGGGAGAGGCAGATACGCAGTATTTT,CASSSTGGEADTQYF
NA,TRBJ1-5,TRBV7-9,TRBD1,TGTGCAGCCGGGACAGTTTCGGGTCAGCCCCAGCATTTT,CAAGTVSGQPQHF
many,TRBJ2-5,TRBV4-3,NA,TGCGCCAGCAGCCAAGGACGGGGCGAGACCCAGTACTTC,CASSQGRGETQYF
few,TRBJ2-7,TRBV27,NA,TGTGCCAGCAGGGGGACGGATCCCTACGAGCAGTACTTC,CASRGTDPYEQYF
NA,TRBJ2-2,TRBV5-1,NA,TGCGCCAGCAGCCGTACACGGGCGAACACCGGGGAGCTGTTTTTT,CASSRTRANTGELFF
few,TRBJ2-3,TRBV11-2,NA,TGTGCCAGCAGCGATACTAGGAGGGCCAGCACAGATACGCAGTATTTT,CASSDTRRASTDTQYF
few,TRBJ2-6,TRBV3-1,NA,TGTGCCAGCAGCTGGAAGACCGGGACAAAGGGGACCTCTGGGGCCAACGTCCTGACTTTC,CASSWKTGTKGTSGANVLTF
NA,TRBJ2-3,TRBV7-3,NA,TGTGTCAGCAGCTCTATGGGGCCAGATACGCAGTATTTT,CVSSSMGPDTQYF
few,TRBJ2-1,TRBV28,NA,TGTGCCAGCAGCCCCAGTTTCGTTGAGCAGTTCTTC,CASSPSFVEQFF
few,TRBJ2-7,TRBV14,NA,TGTGCCAGCAGTCAGGACACCTGGTATTACGAGCAGTACTTC,CASSQDTWYYEQYF
few,TRBJ1-1,TRBV7-6,NA,TGTGCCAGCAGTCCCGAGGTGGGGGCGGTGGCTGAAGCTTTCTTT,CASSPEVGAVAEAFF
few,TRBJ1-2,TRBV10-3,TRBD1,TGTGCCATCAGTTACCGGGACAGTAGGGGCTACACCTTC,CAISYRDSRGYTF
NA,TRBJ2-7,TRBV12-3/TRBV12-4,TRBD2,TGTGCCAGCACCCGCGGGGGGGAGGGGGAGCAGTACTTC,CASTRGGEGEQYF
few,TRBJ2-1,TRBV12-3/TRBV12-4,TRBD2,TGTGCCAGCAGTCTCATAGCGGGGGGGCCGTACAATGAGCAGTTCTTC,CASSLIAGGPYNEQFF
NA,TRBJ2-3,TRBV7-2,NA,TGTGCCAGCAGCTTGGGATGGGCAGATACGCAGTATTTT,CASSLGWADTQYF
NA,TRBJ2-1,TRBV4-3,TRBD2,TGCGCCAGCAGCCAAGCGGGCCGACTAGCGGGTTGGAATGAGCAGTTCTTC,CASSQAGRLAGWNEQFF
NA,TRBJ1-1,TRBV20-1,NA,TGCAGTGCTAGAATTCTCAGTGGAGAAGCTTTCTTT,CSARILSGEAFF
many,TRBJ1-1,TRBV29-1,NA,TGCAGCGTTGAAGATGGCGTGAACACTGAAGCTTTCTTT,CSVEDGVNTEAFF
NA,TRBJ2-3,TRBV7-2,NA,TGTGCCAGCAGCTTATACCTAATCACAGATACGCAGTATTTT,CASSLYLITDTQYF
few,TRBJ2-3,TRBV11-2,TRBD2,TGTGCCAGCAGCTTAGTTGCTAGCGGGGTTATCACAGATACGCAGTATTTT,CASSLVASGVITDTQYF
few,TRBJ2-3,TRBV5-1,NA,TGCGCCAGCAGCCTAATCGGGACTCCTTTAGATACGCAGTATTTT,CASSLIGTPLDTQYF
NA,TRBJ1-6,TRBV4-1,NA,TGCGCCAGCAGCCAAGGAGGACCGTTTTCCTATAATTCACCCCTCCACTTT,CASSQGGPFSYNSPLHF
few,TRBJ2-5,TRBV5-1,NA,TGCGCCAGCACCCCGATGGGGGCTTTACAAGAGACCCAGTACTTC,CASTPMGALQETQYF
NA,TRBJ1-1,TRBV5-1,NA,TGCGCCAGCAGCTTGGCCCCAGTTAACACTGAAGCTTTCTTT,CASSLAPVNTEAFF
NA,TRBJ2-5,TRBV20-1,TRBD1,TGCAGTGCTAGAGTTCCGGGCAGGGGGTGGGAGACCCAGTACTTC,CSARVPGRGWETQYF
NA,TRBJ1-4,TRBV7-2,NA,TGTGCCAGCAGCTTCGCGGCGGTAACTAATGAAAAACTGTTTTTT,CASSFAAVTNEKLFF
NA,TRBJ2-1,TRBV20-1,NA,TGCAGTGCTCCTCGGCAGGGCTACAATGAGCAGTTCTTC,CSAPRQGYNEQFF
NA,TRBJ1-1,TRBV4-3,NA,TGCGCCAGCAGCCAAGAAGGCAGCCACACTGAAGCTTTCTTT,CASSQEGSHTEAFF
NA,TRBJ2-5,TRBV4-1,TRBD1,TGCGCCAGCAGCCAGGGACAGGGGGCTTCCGAGACCCAGTACTTC,CASSQGQGASETQYF
few,TRBJ2-2,TRBV7-2,NA,TGTGCCAGCAGCTTAGATGGGTCAGGAGGGGAGCTGTTTTTT,CASSLDGSGGELFF
few,TRBJ2-1,TRBV3-1,TRBD2,TGTGCCAGCAGCCATCGCGGGGGTAGCTCCTACAATGAGCAGTTCTTC,CASSHRGGSSYNEQFF
few,TRBJ2-7,TRBV11-2,TRBD1,TGTGCCAGCAGCTCCTACGGGACAGGGGTTGCCTACGAGCAGTACTTC,CASSSYGTGVAYEQYF
few,TRBJ2-2,TRBV5-1,NA,TGCGCCAGCAGGAAGGGGCCCGGGGAGCTGTTTTTT,CASRKGPGELFF
NA,TRBJ2-3,TRBV2,NA,TGTGCCAGCAACGGGTTAGGAGGAGATACGCAGTATTTT,CASNGLGGDTQYF
many,TRBJ1-3,TRBV12-3/TRBV12-4,TRBD1,TGTGCCAGCAGTTTAGCCCGGGACAGTTCTGGAAACACCATATATTTT,CASSLARDSSGNTIYF
few,TRBJ1-1,TRBV29-1,NA,TGCAGCGTTGAATGGGGATGGGGGAACACTGAAGCTTTCTTT,CSVEWGWGNTEAFF
NA,TRBJ2-4,TRBV10-3,TRBD1,TGTGCCATCAGTAGGACAGGGGGCAATTCATCCAAAAACATTCAGTACTTC,CAISRTGGNSSKNIQYF
NA,TRBJ1-1,TRBV27,TRBD1,TGTGCCAGCAGTTCAATACAGGGGACGGACGCTGAAGCTTTCTTT,CASSSIQGTDAEAFF
few,TRBJ2-1,TRBV6-5,NA,TGTGCCAGCAGTTACTCGCTCGCCAATGAGCAGTTCTTC,CASSYSLANEQFF
NA,TRBJ1-4,TRBV5-1,NA,TGCGCCAGCAGCGCAAATCCGGTAACTAATGAAAAACTGTTTTTT,CASSANPVTNEKLFF
NA,TRBJ2-3,TRBV12-3/TRBV12-4,NA,TGTGCCAGCAGTTTGGGGGCAGGGATGAATACGCAGTATTTT,CASSLGAGMNTQYF
NA,TRBJ1-5,TRBV6-1,NA,TGTGCCAGCAAGCCTTCTAGGGACCGGCCTGGGAGCAATCAGCCCCAGCATTTT,CASKPSRDRPGSNQPQHF
NA,TRBJ2-5,TRBV7-2,NA,TGTGCCAGCAGCTTAGAACAGGGAGGGACCCAGTACTTC,CASSLEQGGTQYF
NA,TRBJ2-3,TRBV7-2,NA,TGTGCCAGCAGCTTAGAACCGTCAGATACGCAGTATTTT,CASSLEPSDTQYF
few,TRBJ2-7,TRBV7-2,TRBD2,TGTGCCAGCAGCTCGGGACTAGCGGGGGACTACGAGCAGTACTTC,CASSSGLAGDYEQYF
NA,TRBJ2-6,TRBV9,NA,TGTGCCAGCAGCCCCCCAGGCTCCCCTGGGGCCAACGTCCTGACTTTC,CASSPPGSPGANVLTF
NA,TRBJ1-5,TRBV2,NA,TGTGCCAGCAGTGTGAAAAGGGAGGGTCAGCCCCAGCATTTT,CASSVKREGQPQHF
few,TRBJ1-4,TRBV12-3/TRBV12-4,NA,TGTGCCAGCTGTTCAGGCAGGGTGAGCGAAAAACTGTTTTTT,CASCSGRVSEKLFF
few,TRBJ2-5,TRBV19,NA,TGTGCCAGTAGTATTGCGGCAGGGTCCCAAGAGACCCAGTACTTC,CASSIAAGSQETQYF
NA,TRBJ2-3,TRBV20-1,NA,TGCAGTGAAGGCGGTAGCACAGATACGCAGTATTTT,CSEGGSTDTQYF
NA,TRBJ1-1,TRBV29-1,NA,TGCAGCGTTGAAGCTGGTGGCACTGAAGCTTTCTTT,CSVEAGGTEAFF
few,TRBJ2-1,TRBV20-1,NA,TGCAGTGCTAAGCACAATGAGCAGTTCTTC,CSAKHNEQFF